This section outlines one TCR beta chain sequence together with its context. Its antigen remains unknown. J lost 4 bases, V lost 1 base, and 5 bases had no gene match. This CDR3 has 16 amino acids. The germline gives CDR1 MNHNS, CDR2 SASEGT. Treatment here: roughly 20 received Ad26.COV2.S at low or high dose, single or two shots; roughly five received placebo; per-sample allocation not given. Collection of the samples took place on day 63 after the first injection of vaccine or placebo. This entry is derived from a study of Ad26.COV2.S vaccination and SARS-CoV-2 variants. General study results and limits: From the TCR breadth and depth analyses, total T cell responses may have been underestimated.

TCRdb's copy holds only in-frame clones and misses some; the assay was immunoSEQ multiplex PCR. In the table there are about 350,000 clones, approximately 84% of which are singletons. The sample here was peripheral blood, taken in a trial of Ad26.COV2.S vaccine versus placebo. The chain has TRBV6-1 and TRBJ2-3, with 10 bases that match TRBD1. This clonotype was obtained from a person aged 18-60 years who received the Ad26.COV2.S COVID-19 vaccine or a placebo. The CDR3 region has the DNA TGTGCCAGCAGTGAAGACCTGACAGGGGGCCCAGATACGCAGTATTTT. Amino acids: CASSEDLTGGPDTQYF.